The sequence of this T cell receptor beta chain was determined in a study of blood T cell repertoires in COVID-19. About the research overall: There were acute and convalescent COVID-19 samples, and they came from the United States, Italy and Spain.

Trimming took 1 base from V and 5 from J, leaving 17 bases between them. CDR1 and CDR2 (germline): SGHAT, FQNNGV. This CDR3 has 16 amino acids. Authors' data handling: Reference gene primer amplification gave estimated nucleated cell counts. Libraries were prepared by immunoSEQ multiplex PCR; TCRdb keeps only in-frame clonotypes and omits some of them. That table gives V, J and clone size, and the DNA gave D and trimming. The sample holds over 80,000 clones, more than 90% seen once. This chain joins TRBV11-2 and TRBJ2-5, with TRBD2 as a possible D gene (5 bases). This TCR derives from a man aged 55-75 years with acute or convalescent COVID-19. Sequencing input: peripheral blood. The CDR3 here is CASSLVFGLSSETQYF. Here the CDR3 DNA reads TGTGCCAGCAGCTTAGTATTCGGACTCTCGTCGGAGACCCAGTACTTC. The full variable domain, rest sourced from reference TRBV11-2 and TRBJ2-5, is EAGVAQSPRYKIIEKRQSVAFWCNPISGHATLYWYQQILGQGPKLLIQFQNNGVVDDSQLPKDRFSAERLKGVDSTLKIQPAKLEDSAVYLCASSLVFGLSSETQYFGPGTRLLVL.